This paragraph reports one T cell receptor beta chain. These data are taken from a study of radiotherapy plus CTLA-4 blockade in lung cancer. Sequenced by immunoSEQ multiplex PCR; TCRdb stores in-frame clones only, minus some. The sample yields more than 90,000 clones, around 75% seen once. Sequences were derived from peripheral blood, sampled from a patient treated with radiotherapy plus ipilimumab. The receptor's source is a human donor with non-small cell lung cancer who had a partial response to radiotherapy plus ipilimumab.

The CDR3 here is CASSPRSRVNTGELFF. The DNA of the CDR3 is TGTGCCAGCTCACCACGCAGCAGGGTTAACACCGGGGAGCTGTTTTTT. The genes are TRBV18 and TRBJ2-2, with TRBD1 as a possible D gene (5 bases). The CDR3 covers 16 residues. The germline gives CDR1 KGHSH, CDR2 LQKENI. The V gene lost 1 base and the J gene lost 2 bases, with 11 bases spanning the gap.